These 26 T cell receptor beta chains came from one sample sequenced in a study of Ad26.COV2.S vaccination and SARS-CoV-2 variants. Method: immunoSEQ multiplex PCR; TCRdb's copy keeps in-frame clones and lacks some. The sample includes 300,000 to 400,000 clones, 75% to 90% seen only once; the top ten take 5.5%. As for treatment: about 20 received Ad26.COV2.S at low or high dose, single or two shots; 5 received placebo; per-sample allocation not given. Collection of the samples took place on day 63 after the first injection of vaccine or placebo. The starting material was peripheral blood, obtained in a trial of Ad26.COV2.S vaccine versus placebo. Every receptor here comes from a person aged 18-65 years who received the Ad26.COV2.S COVID-19 vaccine or a placebo.

This chain links TRBV6-6 with TRBJ2-1; 15 positions agree with TRBD2. V was clipped by 5 bases and J by 6 bases; unmatched bases: 14. CDR1 is MNHNY, CDR2 SVGAGI, per germline (reference sequence). The CDR3 has 19 residues. The CDR3: CASSPRTSGGAVLSNEQFF. CDR3 in DNA: TGTGCCAGCAGTCCTAGGACTAGCGGGGGGGCCGTTCTCTCCAATGAGCAGTTCTTC.

The V gene is TRBV6-5, the J gene TRBJ2-7; D gene ambiguous. V lost 0 bases and J lost 4, with 7 bases in between. Per germline, CDR1 MNHEY and CDR2 SVGAGI. There are 13 residues in the CDR3. The CDR3 DNA is TGTGCCAGCAGTTACTCGGAAGGATACGAGCAGTACGTC. Protein sequence: CASSYSEGYEQYV.

This rearrangement joins TRBV19 to TRBJ2-3; D is uncertain. The CDR3 is 15 amino acids. V was pared by 3 bases and J by 1 base, with 11 bases between. The germline CDR1 and CDR2 sequences are LNHDA and SQIVND (reference sequence). The CDR3 sequence is CASSISLMGTDTQYF. The DNA of the CDR3 is TGTGCCAGTAGTATTAGTCTCATGGGCACAGATACGCAGTATTTT.

The CDR3 here is CSGRTENTGELFF. CDR3 bases: TGCAGCGGTAGGACTGAGAACACCGGGGAGCTGTTTTTT. The chain employs TRBV29-1 and TRBJ2-2; maybe TRBD2 (5 bases). The CDR3 length is 13 residues. V lost 7 bases, J lost 1 base, and 10 bases lay in between. Germline values: CDR1 SQVTM, CDR2 ANQGSEA.

V gene TRBV6-5 combines with J gene TRBJ1-6, with D tentatively TRBD1 (5 bases). Germline V gene data show CDR1 as MNHEY and CDR2 as SVGAGI. V was cut by 3 bases and J by 11 bases, with 11 bases left in between. The CDR3 spans 13 residues. CDR3 region: CASSYGGNTPLHF. The CDR3 DNA follows: TGTGCCAGCAGTTATGGGGGGAATACACCCCTCCACTTT.

J is TRBJ2-1 and V is TRBV7-2, with D tentatively TRBD2 (5 bases). V was pared by 1 base and J by 6 bases, with 10 bases between. The CDR3 totals 14 residues. Germline CDR1 is SGHTA and CDR2 is FQGNSA. The CDR3 region is CASSLGFRGNEQFF. The CDR3 nucleotides read TGTGCCAGCAGCTTAGGGTTCCGGGGCAATGAGCAGTTCTTC.

This rearrangement joins TRBV4-2 to TRBJ1-1; 9 nucleotides align to TRBD1. Trimming removed 5 bases from V and 4 bases from J; junction bases left unmatched: 5. Germline V gives CDR1 LGHNA, CDR2 YNFKEQ. The CDR3 runs to 14 residues. The CDR3 sequence is CASSNWDRATEAFF. The CDR3 DNA reads as TGTGCCAGCAGCAACTGGGACAGGGCCACTGAAGCTTTCTTT.

The genes are TRBV4-3 and TRBJ1-2, with 7 bases that match TRBD1. In germline, CDR1 is LGHNA, CDR2 YSLEER. Trimming cost V 4 bases and J 4 bases; bases outside gene matches: 6. The CDR3 extends over 14 amino acids. The CDR3 loop reads CASSRTGETYGYTF. The CDR3 region has the DNA TGCGCCAGCAGCCGGACAGGAGAAACCTATGGCTACACCTTC.

The chain uses TRBV6-6 and TRBJ1-2; the D is unclear. CDR1 and CDR2 (germline): MNHNY, SVGAGI (reference sequence). The CDR3 covers 15 residues. Between the trimmed V and J ends, which lost 2 bases and 2 bases, there was a span of 12 bases. CDR3 sequence: CASSYGGVGNYGYTF. The CDR3 nucleotides read TGTGCCAGCAGTTACGGTGGGGTGGGCAACTATGGCTACACCTTC.

V gene TRBV27 combines with J gene TRBJ1-1; D might be TRBD1 (5 bases). Trimming stripped 2 bases from V and 6 bases from J, with 13 bases between. CDR1 MNHEY and CDR2 SMNVEV come from the germline V gene (reference sequence). The CDR3 is 14 residues long. This chain's CDR3 is CASSLIGRGAEAFF. DNA for the CDR3: TGTGCCAGCAGTTTAATCGGGCGGGGGGCTGAAGCTTTCTTT.

To note about this clone: The sample holds other DNA sequences that translate to the same CDR3. The chain recombines TRBV4-3 with TRBJ1-1, with 10 positions matching TRBD1. J lost 5 bases, V lost 1 base, and 1 base had no gene match. This CDR3 region has 14 residues. CDR1 is LGHNA, CDR2 YSLEER, per germline. The CDR3: CASSQGQGATEAFF. The CDR3 region has the DNA TGCGCCAGCAGCCAAGGACAGGGGGCGACTGAAGCTTTCTTT.

Written as DNA, the CDR3 is TGTGCCAGCAGCCCCTCAGGGTTGAACACTGAAGCTTTCTTT. Translating gives CASSPSGLNTEAFF. The chain uses TRBV7-8 and TRBJ1-1; D might be TRBD1 (5 bases). V was trimmed by 5 bases and J by 0 bases, leaving 10 bases between them. CDR1 and CDR2 from the germline V gene are SGHVS and FQNEAQ. This CDR3 is built from 14 residues.

This chain uses TRBV6-5 with TRBJ2-3; possible D gene TRBD2, 6 bases. Deletions cut 7 bases from V and 2 bases from J, with 13 bases between. The CDR3 totals 14 residues. Germline V gene lookup returns CDR1 MNHEY and CDR2 SVGAGI. CDR3 DNA sequence: TGTGCCAGCAAAGGACTACACTCCACAGATACGCAGTATTTT. Its translation: CASKGLHSTDTQYF.

V gene TRBV6-2 or TRBV6-3 combines with J gene TRBJ1-1, with D possibly being TRBD1 (5 bases). The V gene lost 4 bases and the J gene lost 9 bases, with 21 bases spanning the gap. The V gene's germline CDR1 is MNHEY and CDR2 SVGEGT. The CDR3 contains 15 residues. The DNA for the CDR3 is TGTGCCAGCAGTTCCGGGGGGAGTGAATTAGCCCAAGCTTTCTTT. Protein sequence: CASSSGGSELAQAFF.

The V and J genes are TRBV7-9 and TRBJ2-2; 7 bases are a match to TRBD1. The V gene end was trimmed by 5 bases and the J gene end by 1 base; junction bases not matched to a gene: 4. The CDR3 consists of 15 residues. Germline CDR1 and CDR2: SEHNR and FQNEAQ (reference sequence). The chain's CDR3 is CASSPGQENTGELFF. The CDR3, as DNA: TGTGCCAGCAGCCCAGGACAGGAGAACACCGGGGAGCTGTTTTTT.

The CDR3 coding sequence is TGTGCCAGCAGTGAAGCTTCTCGTGCGTGGAGCTACACCTTC. It encodes CASSEASRAWSYTF. The chain couples TRBV6-1 to TRBJ1-2, with D uncertain. There are 14 residues in the CDR3. V was trimmed by 0 bases and J by 9 bases, leaving 14 bases between them. In germline, CDR1 is MNHNS, CDR2 SASEGT.

V usage is TRBV27 and J usage is TRBJ2-2; 7 bases align to TRBD2. After removal of 5 bases from V and 6 bases from J, the junction contained 15 bases not matched to a gene. Germline CDR1 reads MNHEY; CDR2 reads SMNVEV (reference sequence). There are 17 residues in the CDR3. CDR3: CASSPSAGDGSAGELFF. The DNA for the CDR3 is TGTGCCAGCAGTCCCTCGGCGGGAGATGGATCGGCCGGGGAGCTGTTTTTT.

The chain links TRBV3-1 (or the pseudogene TRBV3-2) to TRBJ2-3; no definite D call. Germline V gene lookup returns CDR1 LGHDT and CDR2 YNNKEL (reference sequence). Trimming removed 0 bases from V and 1 base from J, with 11 bases in between. This CDR3 is 16 amino acids long. DNA for the CDR3: TGTGCCAGCAGCCAAGACATGGGCGGTCGCACAGATACGCAGTATTTT. Translated, it gives CASSQDMGGRTDTQYF.

This chain uses TRBV4-1 with TRBJ1-1, with D perhaps TRBD1 (5 bases). This CDR3 contains 12 residues. The V gene lost 1 base and the J gene lost 10 bases, with 10 bases spanning the gap. CDR1 is MGHRA and CDR2 is YSYEKL in the germline V gene. In nucleotides, the CDR3 is TGCGCCAGCAGCCAAGCGGTAGACAGAGCTTTCTTT. Translated, it gives CASSQAVDRAFF.

The gene calls are TRBV7-9 and TRBJ2-7, with 12 bases that match TRBD2. V lost 4 bases and J lost 2; bases outside the gene matches: 3. CDR1 and CDR2 (germline): SEHNR, FQNEAQ (reference sequence). The CDR3 runs to 15 residues. The DNA for the CDR3 is TGTGCCAGCAGCTCTAGACTAGCGGGGGCCTACGAGCAGTACTTC. Protein product: CASSSRLAGAYEQYF. The variable domain in full, with the rest retrieved from reference TRBV7-9 and TRBJ2-7, is DTGVSQNPRHKITKRGQNVTFRCDPISEHNRLYWYRQTLGQGPEFLTYFQNEAQLEKSRLLSDRFSAERPKGSFSTLEIQRTEQGDSAMYLCASSSRLAGAYEQYFGPGTRLTVT.

The V gene is TRBV28, the J gene TRBJ2-1; D not resolved. Germline V gene data show CDR1 as MDHEN and CDR2 as SYDVKM. CDR3 length: 14 residues. Trimming stripped 7 bases from V and 5 bases from J, with 15 bases between. CDR3: CASNAIEPNNEQFF. CDR3 nucleotide sequence: TGTGCCAGCAACGCCATCGAGCCTAACAATGAGCAGTTCTTC.

This sequence joins TRBV7-9 and TRBJ2-3; 8 nucleotides align to TRBD2. CDR3 size: 18 residues. With 5 bases clipped from V and 2 bases from J, the junction kept 15 bases outside the gene matches. In germline, CDR1 is SEHNR, CDR2 FQNEAQ (reference sequence). The CDR3 loop is CASSTNPSAGGNTDTQYF. The CDR3, as DNA: TGTGCCAGCAGCACTAATCCGTCGGCGGGGGGAAACACAGATACGCAGTATTTT.

The chain uses TRBV30 and TRBJ2-2; D gene unclear. CDR3 length: 15 amino acids. The germline CDR1 and CDR2 sequences are GTSNPN and SVGIG (reference sequence). V was shortened by 2 bases and J by 1 base, with 11 bases between the two germline ends. This CDR3 reads CAWSHQSRNTGELFF. CDR3 coding DNA: TGTGCCTGGAGTCACCAGTCCCGGAACACCGGGGAGCTGTTTTTT.

The chain uses TRBV11-3 and TRBJ2-7; D is ambiguous. The CDR3 spans 14 residues. V was clipped by 0 bases and J by 0 bases, with 6 bases between them. Germline V gene lookup returns CDR1 SGHNT and CDR2 YENEEA. The CDR3 region has the DNA TGTGCCAGCAGCTTAGATTCTAGCTCCTACGAGCAGTACGTC. It yields the protein CASSLDSSSYEQYV.

The genes are TRBV29-1 and TRBJ1-1; possibly TRBD1 for D (5 bases). This CDR3 contains 18 residues. V lost 0 bases to trimming and J lost 0 bases, with 20 bases between them. From germline, CDR1 is SQVTM and CDR2 ANQGSEA. CDR3 DNA sequence: TGCAGCGTTGAAGATCTGGGGAGGGGTCTCCTTATGAACACTGAAGCTTTCTTT. Protein sequence: CSVEDLGRGLLMNTEAFF. Supplemented by reference TRBV29-1 and TRBJ1-1, the full variable domain reads SAVISQKPSRDICQRGTSLTIQCQVDSQVTMMFWYRQQPGQSLTLIATANQGSEATYESGFVIDKFPISRPNLTFSTLTVSNMSPEDSSIYLCSVEDLGRGLLMNTEAFFGQGTRLTVV.

This chain joins TRBV30 and TRBJ1-2; D remains unclear. The V gene lost 4 bases and the J gene lost 1 base, with 10 bases spanning the gap. CDR1 and CDR2 from the germline V gene are GTSNPN and SVGIG (reference sequence). This CDR3 comprises 13 residues. In DNA form, the CDR3 reads TGTGCCTGGACCCTGATTCGTAACTATGGCTACACCTTC. Amino acids: CAWTLIRNYGYTF.